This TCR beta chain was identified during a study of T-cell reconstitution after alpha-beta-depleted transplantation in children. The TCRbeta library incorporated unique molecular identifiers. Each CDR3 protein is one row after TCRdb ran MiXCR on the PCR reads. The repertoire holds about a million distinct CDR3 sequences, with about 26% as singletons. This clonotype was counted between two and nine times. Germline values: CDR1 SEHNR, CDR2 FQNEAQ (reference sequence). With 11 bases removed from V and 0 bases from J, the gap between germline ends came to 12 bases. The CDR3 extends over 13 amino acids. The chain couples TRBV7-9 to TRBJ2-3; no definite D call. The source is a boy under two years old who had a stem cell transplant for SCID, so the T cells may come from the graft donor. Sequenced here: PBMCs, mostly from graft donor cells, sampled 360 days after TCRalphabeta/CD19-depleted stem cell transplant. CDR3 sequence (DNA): TGTGCCGTTATAGGAACTAGCACAGATACGCAGTATTTT. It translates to CAVIGTSTDTQYF.